The TCR beta chain described here comes from a study of CD8+CD57+ T cells in acquired aplastic anemia. In the study overall: Isolated CD4+ and CD8+ cells, once sorted, yielded DNA averaging around 3.3 ug.

Genomic DNA acted as the template from which TCR beta VDJ combination and CDR3 sequence profiling were carried out. MiXCR, run by TCRdb on the reads, gives a single entry per CDR3 protein. The sample lists more than 250,000 distinct CDR3 sequences; roughly 82% were seen once. With respect to this clonotype: What it binds is not known.

V was pared by 0 bases and J by 8 bases, with 9 bases of the junction left unmatched. This CDR3 has 16 amino acids. The germline CDR1 and CDR2 sequences are SGHDT and YYEEEE. The study's findings and limits: There were 25 to 35 CD8+ CDR3 sequences that occurred in both patients and controls.

For sequencing, patients were chosen who had shown expansion of CD8+CD57+ cells by flow cytometry. There was no therapy given to any patient before the blood sampling took place. The V and J genes are TRBV5-6 and TRBJ2-1, with 9 nucleotides matching TRBD2. The sequenced sample consisted of sorted CD4+, CD8+, or CD8+CD57+ T cells (not recorded which) from PBMCs. The receptor was derived from a human donor with aplastic anemia. The CDR3 nucleotides are TGTGCCAGCAGCTTGGCCAGAAGCGGGGGGAGCGATGAGCAGTTCTTC. It is translated as CASSLARSGGSDEQFF.